The rows below give T cell receptor beta chains drawn from one sample of a study of T cells after yellow fever vaccination. In TCRdb, the 5' RACE reads were re-called with MiXCR into one record per CDR3 protein. The repertoire has 320,000 or so distinct CDR3 sequences, 8.1% of them found once; the top ten carry approximately 15%. The sample consisted of PBMCs, taken about 49 days after the first yellow fever vaccination. Source of these receptors: a man younger than 30 who received the YFV17D yellow fever vaccine. The CDR3 runs from the conserved cysteine through the conserved F or W. A D gene is named only where the DNA matches it firmly. A clone size is listed for some rows: how often the clone was seen (once, few, many), or a class if it is expanded.

d_gene: NA
abundance: NA
j_gene: TRBJ1-2
v_gene: TRBV20-1
CDR3aa: CSAQGYTF
CDR3nt: TGCAGTGCACAGGGCTACACCTTC

d_gene: NA
abundance: NA
j_gene: TRBJ2-5
v_gene: TRBV20-1
CDR3aa: CSAREIYQETQYF
CDR3nt: TGCAGTGCTAGAGAGATTTACCAAGAGACCCAGTACTTC

d_gene: TRBD1
abundance: NA
j_gene: TRBJ1-2
v_gene: TRBV29-1
CDR3aa: CSVTSSYRGENYGYTF
CDR3nt: TGCAGCGTTACAAGTTCTTACAGGGGGGAGAATTATGGCTACACCTTC

d_gene: NA
abundance: NA
j_gene: TRBJ2-1
v_gene: TRBV20-1
CDR3aa: CSARAGVLAYNEQFF
CDR3nt: TGCAGTGCTAGAGCAGGGGTGTTAGCCTACAATGAGCAGTTCTTC

d_gene: NA
abundance: few
j_gene: TRBJ2-5
v_gene: TRBV4-1
CDR3aa: CASSQEGRYLETQYF
CDR3nt: TGCGCCAGCAGCCAAGAAGGCAGGTACTTAGAGACCCAGTACTTC

d_gene: NA
abundance: few
j_gene: TRBJ2-1
v_gene: TRBV12-3/TRBV12-4
CDR3aa: CASSPPLYNEQFF
CDR3nt: TGTGCCAGCAGTCCGCCCCTTTACAATGAGCAGTTCTTC

d_gene: NA
abundance: many
j_gene: TRBJ1-5
v_gene: TRBV12-3/TRBV12-4
CDR3aa: CASSLSGGGNQPQHF
CDR3nt: TGTGCCAGCAGTTTATCCGGGGGTGGTAATCAGCCCCAGCATTTT

d_gene: NA
abundance: NA
j_gene: TRBJ2-7
v_gene: TRBV20-1
CDR3aa: CSASGGHSYEQYF
CDR3nt: TGCAGTGCTAGCGGTGGGCATTCCTACGAGCAGTACTTC

d_gene: TRBD1
abundance: many
j_gene: TRBJ1-6
v_gene: TRBV20-1
CDR3aa: CSAPTGLSSSPLHF
CDR3nt: TGCAGTGCCCCGACAGGGCTTTCCAGTTCACCCCTCCACTTT

d_gene: NA
abundance: once
j_gene: TRBJ1-2
v_gene: TRBV12-3/TRBV12-4
CDR3aa: CASSFRPNYGYTF
CDR3nt: TGTGCCAGCAGTTTCCGACCTAACTATGGCTACACCTTC

d_gene: TRBD2
abundance: few
j_gene: TRBJ2-3
v_gene: TRBV11-2
CDR3aa: CASSLGQASGSDTQYF
CDR3nt: TGTGCCAGCAGCTTAGGGCAGGCTAGCGGGTCAGATACGCAGTATTTT

d_gene: NA
abundance: few
j_gene: TRBJ2-3
v_gene: TRBV6-5
CDR3aa: CASSYSKRGDTQYF
CDR3nt: TGTGCCAGCAGTTACTCGAAACGGGGGGATACGCAGTATTTT

d_gene: NA
abundance: NA
j_gene: TRBJ2-1
v_gene: TRBV18
CDR3aa: CASSNIITGEQFF
CDR3nt: TGTGCCAGCTCAAACATAATTACGGGAGAGCAGTTCTTC

d_gene: NA
abundance: many
j_gene: TRBJ1-2
v_gene: TRBV4-1
CDR3aa: CASSPRDGANYGYTF
CDR3nt: TGCGCCAGCAGCCCCCGAGATGGCGCTAACTATGGCTACACCTTC

d_gene: NA
abundance: many
j_gene: TRBJ2-1
v_gene: TRBV5-6
CDR3aa: CASSPRGWGRGSYNEQFF
CDR3nt: TGTGCCAGCAGCCCGAGGGGATGGGGCAGGGGTTCCTACAATGAGCAGTTCTTC

d_gene: TRBD1
abundance: few
j_gene: TRBJ2-3
v_gene: TRBV10-1
CDR3aa: CASSPPGQATDTQYF
CDR3nt: TGCGCCAGCAGCCCCCCGGGACAGGCCACAGATACGCAGTATTTT

d_gene: TRBD2
abundance: many
j_gene: TRBJ2-4
v_gene: TRBV20-1
CDR3aa: CSVPTSGGENIQYF
CDR3nt: TGCAGTGTTCCGACTAGCGGGGGGGAAAACATTCAGTACTTC

d_gene: NA
abundance: few
j_gene: TRBJ2-1
v_gene: TRBV5-1
CDR3aa: CASYRDDNEQFF
CDR3nt: TGCGCCAGCTATAGGGACGACAATGAGCAGTTCTTC

d_gene: NA
abundance: many
j_gene: TRBJ2-5
v_gene: TRBV20-1
CDR3aa: CSASSETQYF
CDR3nt: TGCAGTGCTAGTTCGGAGACCCAGTACTTC

d_gene: NA
abundance: NA
j_gene: TRBJ2-5
v_gene: TRBV25-1
CDR3aa: CASSPPGRANLKSETQYF
CDR3nt: TGTGCCAGCAGCCCCCCGGGCAGGGCCAACTTAAAGTCCGAGACCCAGTACTTC

d_gene: TRBD1
abundance: few
j_gene: TRBJ2-2
v_gene: TRBV4-3
CDR3aa: CASSHESRTGGELFF
CDR3nt: TGCGCCAGCAGCCATGAATCCAGGACAGGCGGGGAGCTGTTTTTT

d_gene: NA
abundance: few
j_gene: TRBJ1-2
v_gene: TRBV11-2
CDR3aa: CASSPGMEETYGYTF
CDR3nt: TGTGCCAGCAGCCCCGGGATGGAGGAAACCTATGGCTACACCTTC

d_gene: TRBD2
abundance: few
j_gene: TRBJ2-5
v_gene: TRBV5-1
CDR3aa: CASSSNAGRGETQYF
CDR3nt: TGCGCCAGCAGCTCCAATGCGGGGAGGGGAGAGACCCAGTACTTC

d_gene: TRBD2
abundance: NA
j_gene: TRBJ2-7
v_gene: TRBV20-1
CDR3aa: CSAPLAGDEQYF
CDR3nt: TGCAGTGCTCCTCTAGCGGGGGACGAGCAGTACTTC

d_gene: NA
abundance: few
j_gene: TRBJ1-1
v_gene: TRBV5-1
CDR3aa: CASSLDTGNTEAFF
CDR3nt: TGCGCCAGCAGCTTGGATACAGGCAACACTGAAGCTTTCTTT

d_gene: NA
abundance: NA
j_gene: TRBJ1-2
v_gene: TRBV10-2
CDR3aa: CASTFNRAFGYTF
CDR3nt: TGCGCCAGCACCTTCAACAGGGCGTTCGGCTACACCTTC

d_gene: TRBD2
abundance: NA
j_gene: TRBJ2-5
v_gene: TRBV10-2
CDR3aa: CASSSGLAGSPYF
CDR3nt: TGCGCCAGCAGTTCGGGACTAGCGGGGTCGCCGTACTTC

d_gene: TRBD1
abundance: NA
j_gene: TRBJ2-3
v_gene: TRBV5-1
CDR3aa: CASSYGTANTDTQYF
CDR3nt: TGCGCCAGCAGCTACGGGACAGCGAACACAGATACGCAGTATTTT

d_gene: NA
abundance: many
j_gene: TRBJ1-2
v_gene: TRBV7-2
CDR3aa: CASSLGVGYGYTF
CDR3nt: TGTGCCAGCAGCTTGGGGGTGGGCTATGGCTACACCTTC

d_gene: NA
abundance: NA
j_gene: TRBJ1-6
v_gene: TRBV7-8
CDR3aa: CASSLDLWDSPLHF
CDR3nt: TGTGCCAGCAGCTTAGATTTGTGGGACTCACCCCTCCACTTT

d_gene: NA
abundance: many
j_gene: TRBJ1-2
v_gene: TRBV12-3/TRBV12-4
CDR3aa: CASSQSASNYGYTF
CDR3nt: TGTGCCAGCAGCCAAAGCGCATCTAACTATGGCTACACCTTC

d_gene: TRBD1
abundance: NA
j_gene: TRBJ1-1
v_gene: TRBV20-1
CDR3aa: CSASDGTGILAEAFF
CDR3nt: TGCAGTGCTAGTGATGGGACAGGGATATTAGCTGAAGCTTTCTTT

d_gene: NA
abundance: few
j_gene: TRBJ1-2
v_gene: TRBV6-1
CDR3aa: CASSSGAPTSNYGYTF
CDR3nt: TGTGCCAGCAGCTCAGGGGCACCCACTTCTAACTATGGCTACACCTTC

d_gene: NA
abundance: many
j_gene: TRBJ2-7
v_gene: TRBV7-2
CDR3aa: CASSLLVEQYF
CDR3nt: TGTGCCAGCAGCCTCCTAGTCGAGCAGTACTTC

d_gene: TRBD2
abundance: NA
j_gene: TRBJ2-3
v_gene: TRBV5-4
CDR3aa: CASRVAGGPIPDTQYF
CDR3nt: TGTGCCAGCAGAGTAGCGGGGGGGCCCATCCCAGATACGCAGTATTTT

d_gene: NA
abundance: few
j_gene: TRBJ2-6
v_gene: TRBV28
CDR3aa: CASSFVEGAGSSGANVLTF
CDR3nt: TGTGCCAGCAGTTTTGTGGAGGGGGCAGGGAGCTCTGGGGCCAACGTCCTGACTTTC

d_gene: NA
abundance: many
j_gene: TRBJ1-1
v_gene: TRBV5-4
CDR3aa: CASSLLSGDVEAFF
CDR3nt: TGTGCCAGCAGCTTGTTGTCAGGGGACGTGGAAGCTTTCTTT

d_gene: NA
abundance: NA
j_gene: TRBJ2-5
v_gene: TRBV6-9
CDR3aa: CASRSGNEETQYF
CDR3nt: TGTGCCAGCAGGTCGGGGAACGAGGAGACCCAGTACTTC

d_gene: NA
abundance: NA
j_gene: TRBJ2-1
v_gene: TRBV3-1
CDR3aa: CASSQEASTDYNEQFF
CDR3nt: TGTGCCAGCAGCCAAGAAGCCTCGACAGATTACAATGAGCAGTTCTTC

d_gene: TRBD1
abundance: NA
j_gene: TRBJ2-7
v_gene: TRBV5-4
CDR3aa: CASSRPGGLYEQYF
CDR3nt: TGTGCCAGCAGCCGCCCAGGGGGATTATACGAGCAGTACTTC

d_gene: TRBD1
abundance: NA
j_gene: TRBJ1-5
v_gene: TRBV30
CDR3aa: CAWSAGQGSHQPQHF
CDR3nt: TGTGCCTGGAGTGCCGGACAGGGGTCCCATCAGCCCCAGCATTTT

d_gene: NA
abundance: once
j_gene: TRBJ2-5
v_gene: TRBV19
CDR3aa: CASNGQTETQYF
CDR3nt: TGTGCCAGTAATGGACAGACGGAGACCCAGTACTTC

d_gene: TRBD1
abundance: NA
j_gene: TRBJ2-3
v_gene: TRBV7-9
CDR3aa: CASSRTGGSTDTQYF
CDR3nt: TGTGCCAGCAGCCGTACAGGGGGGAGCACAGATACGCAGTATTTT

d_gene: TRBD1
abundance: NA
j_gene: TRBJ2-3
v_gene: TRBV7-7
CDR3aa: CASSLGTGPNTQYF
CDR3nt: TGTGCCAGCAGCTTAGGGACAGGTCCCAATACGCAGTATTTT

d_gene: NA
abundance: many
j_gene: TRBJ2-5
v_gene: TRBV5-1
CDR3aa: CASSLAVLTQETQYF
CDR3nt: TGCGCCAGCAGCTTGGCCGTTTTGACCCAAGAGACCCAGTACTTC

d_gene: NA
abundance: NA
j_gene: TRBJ2-1
v_gene: TRBV20-1
CDR3aa: CSARVVGFYNEQFF
CDR3nt: TGCAGTGCTAGAGTAGTGGGGTTTTACAATGAGCAGTTCTTC

d_gene: NA
abundance: few
j_gene: TRBJ1-5
v_gene: TRBV5-5
CDR3aa: CASSLFLTGVKPQHF
CDR3nt: TGTGCCAGCAGCTTGTTCTTGACAGGCGTAAAGCCCCAGCATTTT

d_gene: NA
abundance: few
j_gene: TRBJ1-1
v_gene: TRBV5-6
CDR3aa: CASSDSGDTEAFF
CDR3nt: TGTGCCAGCAGCGACTCAGGGGACACTGAAGCTTTCTTT